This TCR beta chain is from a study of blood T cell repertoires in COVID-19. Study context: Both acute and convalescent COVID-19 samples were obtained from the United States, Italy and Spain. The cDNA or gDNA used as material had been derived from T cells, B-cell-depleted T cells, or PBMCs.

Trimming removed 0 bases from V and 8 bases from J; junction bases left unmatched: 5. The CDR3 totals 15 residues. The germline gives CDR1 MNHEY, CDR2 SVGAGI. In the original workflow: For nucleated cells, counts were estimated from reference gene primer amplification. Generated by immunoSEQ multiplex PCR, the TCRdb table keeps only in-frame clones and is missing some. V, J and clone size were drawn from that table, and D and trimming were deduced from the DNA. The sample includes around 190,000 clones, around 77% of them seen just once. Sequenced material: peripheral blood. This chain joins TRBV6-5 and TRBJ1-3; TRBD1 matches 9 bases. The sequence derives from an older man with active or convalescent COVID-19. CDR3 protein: CASSYSGQGGHTIYF. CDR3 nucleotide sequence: TGTGCCAGCAGTTACTCGGGACAGGGAGGACACACCATATATTTT.